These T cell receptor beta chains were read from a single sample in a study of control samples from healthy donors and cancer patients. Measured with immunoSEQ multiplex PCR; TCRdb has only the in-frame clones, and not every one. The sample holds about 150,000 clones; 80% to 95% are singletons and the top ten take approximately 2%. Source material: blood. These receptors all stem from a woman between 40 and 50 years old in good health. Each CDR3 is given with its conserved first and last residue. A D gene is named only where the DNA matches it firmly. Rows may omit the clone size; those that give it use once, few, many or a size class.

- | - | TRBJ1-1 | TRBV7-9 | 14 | TGTGCCAGCAGCTTAGTCCCGCAGAACACTGAAGCTTTCTTT | CASSLVPQNTEAFF
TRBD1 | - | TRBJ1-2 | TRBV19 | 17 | TGTGCCAGTAGTTTCTCCGGGACAGCTCTCCTAGGCTATGGCTACACCTTC | CASSFSGTALLGYGYTF
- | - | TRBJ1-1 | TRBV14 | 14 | TGTGCCAGCAGCCAAGAGGAGGGGTTCACTGAAGCTTTCTTT | CASSQEEGFTEAFF
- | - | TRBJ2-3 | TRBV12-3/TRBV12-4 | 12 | TGTGCCAGCAGTCAATACACAGATACGCAGTATTTT | CASSQYTDTQYF
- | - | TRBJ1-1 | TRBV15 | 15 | TGTGCCACCAGCAGTAGCATTTCCATGAACACTGAAGCTTTCTTT | CATSSSISMNTEAFF
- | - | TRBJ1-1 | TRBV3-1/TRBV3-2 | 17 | TGTGCCAGCAGCCAACAAGTTTGGTTCGGACCGAAAACTGAAGCTTTCTTT | CASSQQVWFGPKTEAFF
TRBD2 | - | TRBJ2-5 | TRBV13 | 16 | TGTGCCAGCAGCCGAGGAACTAGCGGGGCCCAAGAGACCCAGTACTTC | CASSRGTSGAQETQYF
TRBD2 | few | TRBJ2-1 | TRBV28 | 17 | TGTGCCAGCGGCCTTTCAACAGCGGGGGCGTCCTACAATGAGCAGTTCTTC | CASGLSTAGASYNEQFF
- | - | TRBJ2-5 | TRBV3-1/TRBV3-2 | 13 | TGTGCCAGCAGCCAAGTTCCGGGCAAGACCCAGTACTTC | CASSQVPGKTQYF
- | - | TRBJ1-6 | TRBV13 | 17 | TGTGCCAGCAGCCCTCTATATGAGGGAATCTATAATTCACCCCTCCACTTT | CASSPLYEGIYNSPLHF
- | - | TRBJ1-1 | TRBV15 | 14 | TGTGCCACCAGCGCGGGACTTACGAACACTGAAGCTTTCTTT | CATSAGLTNTEAFF
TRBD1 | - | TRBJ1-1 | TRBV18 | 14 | TGTGCCAGCTCACCCCAGGGGGCAGGCACTGAAGCTTTCTTT | CASSPQGAGTEAFF
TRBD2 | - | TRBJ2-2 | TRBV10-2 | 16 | TGCGCCAGCCTCCCGGGACTAGCGGGGGGCCCCGGGGAGCTGTTTTTT | CASLPGLAGGPGELFF
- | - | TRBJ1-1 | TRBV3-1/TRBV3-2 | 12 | TGTGCCAGCAGAAGGGACCCCACTGAAGCTTTCTTT | CASRRDPTEAFF
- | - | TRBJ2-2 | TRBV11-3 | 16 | TGTGCCAGCAGCTTAGATATAGGGGCTAACACCGGGGAGCTGTTTTTT | CASSLDIGANTGELFF
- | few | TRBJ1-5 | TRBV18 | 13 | TGTGCCAGCTCACCATTGGGGGATCAGCCCCAGCATTTT | CASSPLGDQPQHF
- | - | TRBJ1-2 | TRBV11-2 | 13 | TGTGCCAGCCCCTCCCGGAAGGGAGGTGGCTACACCTTC | CASPSRKGGGYTF
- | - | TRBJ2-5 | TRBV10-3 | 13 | TGTGCCATCAGTGAGTCTGGTTGGAGGACCCAGTACTTC | CAISESGWRTQYF
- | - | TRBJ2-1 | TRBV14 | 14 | TGTGCCAGCAGCCTACGGACTCAATACAATGAGCAGTTCTTC | CASSLRTQYNEQFF
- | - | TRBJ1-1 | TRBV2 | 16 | TGTGCCAGCAGCCCAGAGGCAGGCGGAATGAACACTGAAGCTTTCTTT | CASSPEAGGMNTEAFF
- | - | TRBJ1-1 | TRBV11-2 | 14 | TGTGCCAGCAAACTACAGGGCCCGGCCACTGAAGCTTTCTTT | CASKLQGPATEAFF
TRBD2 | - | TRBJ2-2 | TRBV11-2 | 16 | TGTGCCAGCAGCTTTTACGGGGGGGCCGTCACCGGGGAGCTGTTTTTT | CASSFYGGAVTGELFF
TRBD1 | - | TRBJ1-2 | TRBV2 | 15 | TGTGCCAGCAGCGACGATGGGACAGGGGTCTATGGCTACACCTTC | CASSDDGTGVYGYTF
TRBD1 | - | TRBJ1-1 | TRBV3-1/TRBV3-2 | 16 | TGTGCCAGCAGCTTACAAGGGGACAGCATGAACACTGAAGCTTTCTTT | CASSLQGDSMNTEAFF
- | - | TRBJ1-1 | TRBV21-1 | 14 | TGTGCCAGCAGCAGCCCCAGGGGGCACACTGAAGCTTTCTTT | CASSSPRGHTEAFF
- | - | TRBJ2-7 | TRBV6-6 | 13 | TGTGCCACCAAGGACAGTGCGGTCGACGAGCAGTACTTC | CATKDSAVDEQYF
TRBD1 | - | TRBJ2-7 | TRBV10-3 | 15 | TGTGCCATCAGTGAGTCACAGGGGGGTCCCTACGAGCAGTACTTC | CAISESQGGPYEQYF
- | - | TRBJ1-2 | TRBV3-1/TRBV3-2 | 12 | TGTGCCAGCAGCCAAGCAATAGGGGGCTACACCTTC | CASSQAIGGYTF
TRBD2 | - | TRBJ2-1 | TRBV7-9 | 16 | TGTGCCAGCAGCTCCCGGACTAGCGGGGGTTCATCTGAGCAGTTCTTC | CASSSRTSGGSSEQFF
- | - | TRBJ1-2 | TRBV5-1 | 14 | TGCGCCAGCAGCTCCCGACAGAGAGACGAAGGCTACACCTTC | CASSSRQRDEGYTF
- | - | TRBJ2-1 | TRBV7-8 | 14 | TGTGCCAGCAGCATAGGACTCTCCTACAATGAGCAGTTCTTC | CASSIGLSYNEQFF
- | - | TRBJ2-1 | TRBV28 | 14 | TGTGCCAGCAGTTACCAGGGGAGCTACAATGAGCAGTTCTTC | CASSYQGSYNEQFF
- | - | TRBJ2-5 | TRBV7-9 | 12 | TGTGCCAGCAGCTTAACTTCGGAGACCCAGTACTTC | CASSLTSETQYF
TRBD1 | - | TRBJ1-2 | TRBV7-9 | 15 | TGTGCCAGCAGCCCCCCGGACAGGGACCTTGGGGGCTACACCTTC | CASSPPDRDLGGYTF
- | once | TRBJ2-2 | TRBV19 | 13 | TGTGCCAGTAGAAGATCGGTGGGCGGGGAGCTGTTTTTT | CASRRSVGGELFF